Listed here are 15 T cell receptor beta chains from one sample, sequenced in a study of T cell clonotyping in hematopoietic cell transplantation (dated by TCRdb to the early 2020s). Library preparation was by the immunoSEQ multiplex PCR assay. Not all clones reach the TCRdb copy of this immuneACCESS table, which keeps in-frame sequences only. Checked studies attribute under half of the gap to unresolved V genes and leave the rest unexplained. The sample data list about 14,000 clones, and about 60% of these were observed just once. Approximately 9.8% of the sample belongs to the ten largest clones. Sequencing was carried out using PBMCs. The source is a human donor who either received an allogeneic hematopoietic cell transplant for a myeloid malignancy or was a related donor (not recorded which). Some clones in this sample may be carry-over from other donors' samples.

The chain has TRBV6-5 and TRBJ2-7; 7 nucleotides match TRBD2. Germline-derived CDR1 and CDR2 are MNHEY and SVGAGI. The trim removed 7 bases at V and 5 bases at J, leaving 8 bases unmatched. The CDR3 contains 13 residues. CDR3 sequence reads: CASIPGGGDEQYF. The CDR3 nucleotides read TGTGCCAGCATCCCGGGGGGAGGCGACGAGCAGTACTTC.

In its sample, this clone was seen a few times. This rearrangement joins TRBV25-1 to TRBJ2-3; the D is unclear. The CDR3 length is 10 residues. From germline, CDR1 is MGHDK and CDR2 SYGVNS. Between the trimmed V and J ends, which lost 10 bases and 6 bases, there was a span of 8 bases. CDR3 amino acids: CATFSDTQYF. As DNA, the CDR3 is TGTGCCACCTTTAGTGATACGCAGTATTTT. Together with reference TRBV25-1 and TRBJ2-3, the CDR3 gives the full variable domain: EADIYQTPRYLVIGTGKKITLECSQTMGHDKMYWYQQDPGMELHLIHYSYGVNSTEKGDLSSESTVSRIRTEHFPLTLESARPSHTSQYLCATFSDTQYFGPGTRLTVL.

The chain has TRBV21-1 and TRBJ2-7; no check of the table's D call, TRBD2, against the DNA was made. TRBV21-1 is described as a pseudogene. CDR3 length: 12 amino acids. The CDR3 region is CASSPSRGEQYF. For the CDR3, the DNA is TGTGCCAGCAGCCCCTCACGGGGCGAGCAGTACTTC.

This sequence joins TRBV25-1 and TRBJ2-2; perhaps TRBD2 as D (6 bases). V was clipped by 4 bases and J by 2 bases, with 14 bases between them. The CDR3 is 16 amino acids. The germline CDR1 and CDR2 sequences are MGHDK and SYGVNS. The CDR3 loop reads CASSAPTRSNTGELFF. The CDR3 DNA reads as TGTGCCAGCAGTGCCCCGACTAGGTCAAACACCGGGGAGCTGTTTTTT.

This clone occurred a few times. The chain employs TRBV29-1 and TRBJ1-1; D might be TRBD1 (5 bases). CDR3 length: 12 residues. Germline V gene sequence: CDR1 SQVTM, CDR2 ANQGSEA. Trimming left V 6 bases short and J 7 bases short, with 15 bases between. The CDR3 is CSVAEGLSEAFF. In nucleotides, the CDR3 is TGCAGCGTGGCCGAGGGGCTTAGTGAAGCTTTCTTT.

This clone was picked up a small number of times. This rearrangement joins TRBV4-1 to TRBJ1-6; possibly TRBD1 for D (6 bases). The V and J ends lost 1 base and 5 bases respectively, with 9 bases between them. The CDR3 has 15 amino acids. The germline V gene has CDR1 MGHRA and CDR2 YSYEKL. CDR3 protein: CASSQGDTHNSPLHF. In DNA, the CDR3 is TGCGCCAGCAGCCAAGGGGACACGCATAATTCACCCCTCCACTTT.

The J gene is TRBJ1-5, the V gene TRBV6-5; tentative D call: TRBD1 (6 bases). V was cut by 8 bases and J by 7 bases, with 21 bases left in between. CDR3 length equals 15 residues. Germline-derived CDR1 and CDR2 are MNHEY and SVGAGI. The CDR3 region is CASGPRGLSRQPQHF. The DNA of the CDR3 is TGTGCCAGCGGCCCCAGGGGACTGTCTCGGCAGCCCCAGCATTTT.

The rearrangement links TRBV2 to TRBJ1-6; possibly TRBD1 for D (6 bases). The germline gives CDR1 SNHLY, CDR2 FYNNEI. V was trimmed by 8 bases and J by 8 bases, leaving 13 bases between them. The CDR3 contains 13 residues. CDR3 sequence (DNA): TGTGCCAGCTCAGCAGGGGCTTATTCACCCCTCCACTTT. It encodes CASSAGAYSPLHF.

The chain carries TRBV5-1 and TRBJ2-5, with D possibly matching TRBD1 (6 bases). The DNA end is a closer match to TRBJ2-7, so the J assignment may be wrong. This CDR3 region has 12 residues. Germline CDR1 SGHRS, CDR2 YFSETQ. The CDR3 here is CASSWGPGEQYF. Here the CDR3 DNA reads TGCGCCAGCAGCTGGGGGCCGGGCGAGCAGTACTTC.

The chain joins TRBV28 to TRBJ1-2; weak D call: TRBD1 (5 bases). The V end was cut by 6 bases, the J end by 3 bases, with 11 bases between. Germline CDR1 and CDR2: MDHEN and SYDVKM. The length of the CDR3 is 13 residues. CDR3 nucleotides: TGTGCCAGCAGCTACGGAGGGGACTATGGCTACACCTTC. It is translated as CASSYGGDYGYTF.

The rearrangement uses TRBV28 and TRBJ2-7, with D tentatively TRBD2 (5 bases). The CDR3 is 14 residues long. The V end lost 6 bases, the J end lost 7 bases, and 19 bases lay between the germline ends. CDR1 is MDHEN, CDR2 SYDVKM, per germline. This CDR3 reads CASRYKVEVLEQYF. For the CDR3, the DNA is TGTGCCAGCAGATACAAGGTGGAGGTCTTGGAGCAGTACTTC.

This clone came up a few times. This chain joins TRBV7-2 and TRBJ1-6, with D tentatively TRBD1 (5 bases). Trimming left V 1 base short and J 0 bases short, with 13 bases between. This CDR3 has 18 residues. CDR1 and CDR2 (germline): SGHTA, FQGNSA. The CDR3 region is CASSLGGLGGSYNSPLHF. The CDR3, as DNA: TGTGCCAGCAGCTTAGGGGGACTGGGGGGCTCCTATAATTCACCCCTCCACTTT.

The J gene is TRBJ2-2, the V gene TRBV6-6; tentatively, D is TRBD1 (5 bases). There are 13 residues in the CDR3. CDR1 and CDR2 (germline): MNHNY, SVGAGI (reference sequence). V lost 6 bases to trimming and J lost 4 bases, with 9 bases between them. CDR3 DNA sequence: TGTGCCAGCAGAACAGGAGCCACCGGGGAGCTGTTTTTT. Its translation is CASRTGATGELFF.

This chain connects TRBV28 to TRBJ1-1, with D tentatively TRBD1 (5 bases). Trimming pared 1 base from V and 5 bases from J, leaving 14 bases between. In germline, CDR1 is MDHEN, CDR2 SYDVKM. CDR3 length: 15 amino acids. The CDR3 DNA reads as TGTGCCAGCAGTTTATTGGACCGGGGGGGAACTGAAGCTTTCTTT. It is translated as CASSLLDRGGTEAFF.

The chain is built from TRBV7-3 and TRBJ2-5; maybe TRBD2 (5 bases). Germline V gene data show CDR1 as SGHTA and CDR2 as FQGTGA. V was trimmed by 5 bases and J by 6 bases, leaving 7 bases between them. The CDR3 is 11 amino acids. This CDR3 reads CASSLGKTQYF. CDR3 nucleotide sequence: TGTGCCAGCAGCCTCGGGAAGACCCAGTACTTC.